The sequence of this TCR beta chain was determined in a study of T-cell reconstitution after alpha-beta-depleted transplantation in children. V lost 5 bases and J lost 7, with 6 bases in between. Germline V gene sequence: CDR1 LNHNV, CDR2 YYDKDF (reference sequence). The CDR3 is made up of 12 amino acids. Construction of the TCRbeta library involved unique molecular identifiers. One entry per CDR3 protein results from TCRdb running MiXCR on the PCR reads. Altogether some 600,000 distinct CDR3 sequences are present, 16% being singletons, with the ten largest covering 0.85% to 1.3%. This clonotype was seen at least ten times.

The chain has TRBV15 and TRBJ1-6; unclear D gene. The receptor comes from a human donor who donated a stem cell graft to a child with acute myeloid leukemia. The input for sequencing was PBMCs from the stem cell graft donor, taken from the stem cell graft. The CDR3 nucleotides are TGTGCCACCAGCGGACCCAATTCACCCCTCCACTTT. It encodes CATSGPNSPLHF.